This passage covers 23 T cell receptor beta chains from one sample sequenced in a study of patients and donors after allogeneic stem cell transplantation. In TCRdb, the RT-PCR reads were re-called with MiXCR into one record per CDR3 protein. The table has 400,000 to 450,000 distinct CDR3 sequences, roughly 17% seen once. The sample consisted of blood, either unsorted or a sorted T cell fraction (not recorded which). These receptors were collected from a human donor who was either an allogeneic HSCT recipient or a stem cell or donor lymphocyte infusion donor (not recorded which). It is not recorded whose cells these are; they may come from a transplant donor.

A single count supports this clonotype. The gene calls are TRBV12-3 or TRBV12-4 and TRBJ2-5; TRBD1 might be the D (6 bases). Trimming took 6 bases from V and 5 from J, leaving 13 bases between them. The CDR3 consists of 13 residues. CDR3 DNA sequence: TGTGCCAGCAGACTCCAGGGGCGGGAGACCCAGTACTTC. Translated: CASRLQGRETQYF.

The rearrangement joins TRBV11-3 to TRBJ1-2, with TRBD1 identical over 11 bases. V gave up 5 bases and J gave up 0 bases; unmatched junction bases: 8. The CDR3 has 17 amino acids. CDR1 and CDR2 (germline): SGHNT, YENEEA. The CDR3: CASSPGQGAAPNYGYTF. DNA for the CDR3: TGTGCCAGCAGCCCTGGACAGGGGGCTGCCCCTAACTATGGCTACACCTTC. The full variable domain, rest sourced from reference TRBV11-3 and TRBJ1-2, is EAGVVQSPRYKIIEKKQPVAFWCNPISGHNTLYWYLQNLGQGPELLIRYENEEAVDDSQLPKDRFSAERLKGVDSTLKIQPAELGDSAVYLCASSPGQGAAPNYGYTFGSGTRLTVV.

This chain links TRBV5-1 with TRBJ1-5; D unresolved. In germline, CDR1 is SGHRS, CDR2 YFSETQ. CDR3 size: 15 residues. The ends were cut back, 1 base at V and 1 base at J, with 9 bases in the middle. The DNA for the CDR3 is TGCGCCAGCAGCTTGCGGAGGGAGAGCAATCAGCCCCAGCATTTT. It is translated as CASSLRRESNQPQHF.

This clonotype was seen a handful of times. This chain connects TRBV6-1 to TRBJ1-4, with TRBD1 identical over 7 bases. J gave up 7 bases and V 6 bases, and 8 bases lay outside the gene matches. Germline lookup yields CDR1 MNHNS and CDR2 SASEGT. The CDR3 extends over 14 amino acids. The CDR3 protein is CASSLGRGTEKLFF. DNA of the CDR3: TGTGCCAGCAGCCTAGGCAGGGGGACTGAAAAACTGTTTTTT.

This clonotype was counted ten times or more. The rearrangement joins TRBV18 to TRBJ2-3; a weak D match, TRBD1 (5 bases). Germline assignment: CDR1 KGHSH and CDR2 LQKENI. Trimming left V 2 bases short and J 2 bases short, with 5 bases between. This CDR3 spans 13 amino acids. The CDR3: CASSPGATDTQYF. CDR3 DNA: TGTGCCAGCTCACCAGGGGCCACAGATACGCAGTATTTT.

CDR3 region: CASSLVSTRASGYTGELFF. The CDR3 nucleotides are TGCGCCAGCAGCTTGGTATCAACCAGGGCTAGCGGTTACACCGGGGAGCTGTTTTTT. The chain joins TRBV5-1 to TRBJ2-2; 7 positions match TRBD2. This CDR3 is 19 amino acids long. Looked up from germline, CDR1 is SGHRS and CDR2 is YFSETQ. After removal of 0 bases from V and 3 bases from J, the junction contained 14 bases not matched to a gene.

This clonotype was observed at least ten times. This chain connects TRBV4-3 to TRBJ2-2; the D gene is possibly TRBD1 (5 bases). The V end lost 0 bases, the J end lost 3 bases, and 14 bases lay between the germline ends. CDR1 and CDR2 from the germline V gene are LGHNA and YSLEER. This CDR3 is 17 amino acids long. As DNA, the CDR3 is TGCGCCAGCAGCCAAGATTTAGCAGGGCGAGACACCGGGGAGCTGTTTTTT. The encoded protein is CASSQDLAGRDTGELFF.

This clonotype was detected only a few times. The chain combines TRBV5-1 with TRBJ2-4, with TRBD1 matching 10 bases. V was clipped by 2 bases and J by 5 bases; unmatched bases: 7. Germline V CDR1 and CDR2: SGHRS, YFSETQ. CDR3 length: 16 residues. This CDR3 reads CASSFPGQGTQNIQYF. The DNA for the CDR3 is TGCGCCAGCAGCTTCCCGGGACAGGGGACCCAAAACATTCAGTACTTC.

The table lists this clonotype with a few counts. CDR3 region: CASRVLQGPRQPQHF. CDR3 nucleotide sequence: TGTGCCAGCAGAGTTCTCCAGGGGCCACGTCAGCCCCAGCATTTT. This chain joins TRBV6-1 and TRBJ1-5; D may be TRBD1 (6 bases). This CDR3 has 15 amino acids. Germline CDR1 reads MNHNS; CDR2 reads SASEGT. The V and J ends lost 6 bases and 6 bases respectively, with 18 bases between them.

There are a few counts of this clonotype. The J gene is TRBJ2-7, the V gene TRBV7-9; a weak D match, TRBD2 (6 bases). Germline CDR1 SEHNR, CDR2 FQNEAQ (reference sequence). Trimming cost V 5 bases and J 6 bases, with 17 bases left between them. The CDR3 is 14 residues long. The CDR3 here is CASSLRDSQSEQYF. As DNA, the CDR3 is TGTGCCAGCAGCCTCCGGGACTCCCAAAGCGAGCAGTACTTC.

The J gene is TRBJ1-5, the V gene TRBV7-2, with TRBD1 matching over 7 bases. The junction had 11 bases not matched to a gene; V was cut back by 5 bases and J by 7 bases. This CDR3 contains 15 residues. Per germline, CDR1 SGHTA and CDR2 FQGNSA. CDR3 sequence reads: CASSTGRQGVQPQHF. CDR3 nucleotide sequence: TGTGCCAGCAGCACCGGAAGACAGGGCGTCCAGCCCCAGCATTTT.

CDR3 coding DNA: TGCAGTGCTAGAATCTCAATCAACGAGGACAGGGCGAACACTGAAGCTTTCTTT. This codes for CSARISINEDRANTEAFF. The chain employs TRBV20-1 and TRBJ1-1; TRBD1 aligns across 8 bases. V lost 2 bases and J lost 1; bases outside the gene matches: 15. The CDR3 is made up of 18 amino acids. Germline assignment: CDR1 DFQATT and CDR2 SNEGSKA (reference sequence).

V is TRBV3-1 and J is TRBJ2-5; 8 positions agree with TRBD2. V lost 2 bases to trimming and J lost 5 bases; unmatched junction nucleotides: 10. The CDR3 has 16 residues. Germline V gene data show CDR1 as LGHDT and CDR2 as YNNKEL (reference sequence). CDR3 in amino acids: CASSQSRGGGSETQYF. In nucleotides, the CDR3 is TGTGCCAGCAGCCAAAGTCGGGGGGGGGGTTCTGAGACCCAGTACTTC.

The CDR3 nucleotides are TGTGCCAGCAGCGACAGGGGGTTAGGGGTATATAGACTAGCCAAAAACATTCAGTACTTC. It translates to CASSDRGLGVYRLAKNIQYF. The rearrangement uses TRBV28 and TRBJ2-4, with 9 bases lining up with TRBD1. This CDR3 has 20 amino acids. In germline, CDR1 is MDHEN, CDR2 SYDVKM. Trimming at V came to 6 bases and at J to 0 bases, leaving 18 bases not matched to a gene.

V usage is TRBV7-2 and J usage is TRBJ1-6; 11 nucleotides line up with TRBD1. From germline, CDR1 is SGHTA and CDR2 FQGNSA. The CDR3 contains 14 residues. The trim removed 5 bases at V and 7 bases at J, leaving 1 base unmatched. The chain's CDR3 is CASSGQGANSPLHF. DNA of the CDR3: TGTGCCAGCAGCGGACAGGGGGCGAATTCACCCCTCCACTTT.

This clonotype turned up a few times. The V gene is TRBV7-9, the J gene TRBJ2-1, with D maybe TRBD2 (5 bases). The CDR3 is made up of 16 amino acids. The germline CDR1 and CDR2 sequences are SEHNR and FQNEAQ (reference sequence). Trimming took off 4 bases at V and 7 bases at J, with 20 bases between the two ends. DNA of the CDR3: TGTGCCAGCAGCTCGCCCGCAGGAAACTTAGCGAATGAGCAGTTCTTC. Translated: CASSSPAGNLANEQFF.

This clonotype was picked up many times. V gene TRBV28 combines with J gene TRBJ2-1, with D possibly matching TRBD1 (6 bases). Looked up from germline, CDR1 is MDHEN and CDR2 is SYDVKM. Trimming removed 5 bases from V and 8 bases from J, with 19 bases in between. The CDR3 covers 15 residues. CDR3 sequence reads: CASSPSTRGQYEQFF. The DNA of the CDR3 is TGTGCCAGCAGTCCCTCAACAAGGGGACAATATGAGCAGTTCTTC. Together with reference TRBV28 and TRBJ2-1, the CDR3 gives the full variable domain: DVKVTQSSRYLVKRTGEKVFLECVQDMDHENMFWYRQDPGLGLRLIYFSYDVKMKEKGDIPEGYSVSREKKERFSLILESASTNQTSMYLCASSPSTRGQYEQFFGPGTRLTVL.

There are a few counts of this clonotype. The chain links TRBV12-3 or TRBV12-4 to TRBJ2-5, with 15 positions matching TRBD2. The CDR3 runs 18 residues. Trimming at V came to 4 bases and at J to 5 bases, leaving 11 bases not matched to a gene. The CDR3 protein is CASSSRRTSGRAGETQYF. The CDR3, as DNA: TGTGCCAGCAGTTCACGCCGGACTAGCGGGAGGGCCGGGGAGACCCAGTACTTC.

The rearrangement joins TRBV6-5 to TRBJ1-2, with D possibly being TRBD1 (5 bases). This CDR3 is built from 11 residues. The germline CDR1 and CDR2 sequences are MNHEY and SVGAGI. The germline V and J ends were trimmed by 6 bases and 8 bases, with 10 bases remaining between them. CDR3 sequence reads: CASRGTGGYTF. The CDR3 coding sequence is TGTGCCAGCAGAGGGACGGGAGGCTACACCTTC.

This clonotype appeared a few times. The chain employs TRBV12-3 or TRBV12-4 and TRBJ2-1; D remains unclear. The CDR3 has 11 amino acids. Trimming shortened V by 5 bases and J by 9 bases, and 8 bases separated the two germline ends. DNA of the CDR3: TGTGCCAGCAGTGGGATTGGTGAGCAGTTCTTC. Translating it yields CASSGIGEQFF.

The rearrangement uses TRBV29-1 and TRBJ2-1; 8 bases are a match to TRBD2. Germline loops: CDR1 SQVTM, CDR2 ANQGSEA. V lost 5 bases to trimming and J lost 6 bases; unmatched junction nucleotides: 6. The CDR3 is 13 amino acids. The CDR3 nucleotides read TGCAGCGTTCGGGGGGGCCTATTCAATGAGCAGTTCTTC. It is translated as CSVRGGLFNEQFF.

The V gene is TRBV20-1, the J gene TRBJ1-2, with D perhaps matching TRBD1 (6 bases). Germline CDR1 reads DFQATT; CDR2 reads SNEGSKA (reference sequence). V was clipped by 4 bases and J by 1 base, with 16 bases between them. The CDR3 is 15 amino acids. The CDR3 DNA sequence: TGCAGTGCTATGACGTCGGGGGCTGGTAACTATGGCTACACCTTC. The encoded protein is CSAMTSGAGNYGYTF.

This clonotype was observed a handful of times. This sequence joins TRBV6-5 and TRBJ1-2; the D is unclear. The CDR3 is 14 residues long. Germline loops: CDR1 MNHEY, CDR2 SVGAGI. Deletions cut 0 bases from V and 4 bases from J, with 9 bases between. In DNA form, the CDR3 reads TGTGCCAGCAGTTACTCTCCTGAACTCTATGGCTACACCTTC. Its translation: CASSYSPELYGYTF.